The 17 T cell receptor beta chains presented below share a single source sample, sequenced in a study of OX40 agonist ivuxolimab in advanced cancers. TCRdb's copy holds only in-frame clones and misses some; the assay was immunoSEQ multiplex PCR. The sample yields tens of thousands of clones, nearly 90% seen once. The sample consisted of CD4+ or CD8+ T cells sorted from blood, taken in a trial of the OX40 agonist ivuxolimab. Receptors were obtained from an adult with an advanced solid tumor such as melanoma, head and neck, liver or kidney cancer.

J is TRBJ1-1 and V is TRBV5-1, with D hard to call. V was cut by 0 bases and J by 5 bases, with 11 bases left in between. The CDR3 totals 14 residues. In germline, CDR1 is SGHRS, CDR2 YFSETQ. The CDR3 is CASSLGGRWTEAFF. The CDR3 region has the DNA TGCGCCAGCAGCTTGGGCGGCAGATGGACTGAAGCTTTCTTT. The full variable domain, with the rest looked up from reference TRBV5-1 and TRBJ1-1, is KAGVTQTPRYLIKTRGQQVTLSCSPISGHRSVSWYQQTPGQGLQFLFEYFSETQRNKGNFPGRFSGRQFSNSRSEMNVSTLELGDSALYLCASSLGGRWTEAFFGQGTRLTVV.

V and J are TRBV11-3 and TRBJ2-2, with a weak D call TRBD2 (5 bases). This CDR3 contains 16 residues. Per germline, CDR1 SGHNT and CDR2 YENEEA. The ends were cut back, 5 bases at V and 4 bases at J, with 17 bases in the middle. The CDR3 region has the DNA TGTGCCAGCAGCCCCACGGGTCGAGGAGGCACCGGGGAGCTGTTTTTT. The encoded protein is CASSPTGRGGTGELFF. The variable domain in full, with the rest retrieved from reference TRBV11-3 and TRBJ2-2, is EAGVVQSPRYKIIEKKQPVAFWCNPISGHNTLYWYLQNLGQGPELLIRYENEEAVDDSQLPKDRFSAERLKGVDSTLKIQPAELGDSAVYLCASSPTGRGGTGELFFGEGSRLTVL.

The V call is TRBV5-4, the J call TRBJ2-3, with D perhaps TRBD2 (6 bases). The CDR3 has 17 residues. With 0 bases removed from V and 2 bases from J, the gap between germline ends came to 16 bases. Per the germline V gene, CDR1 is SGHNT and CDR2 is YYREEE (reference sequence). Written as DNA, the CDR3 is TGTGCCAGCAGCTTGGTAGGACGGGAGCCTCACACAGATACGCAGTATTTT. Translating gives CASSLVGREPHTDTQYF.

The rearrangement joins TRBV10-3 to TRBJ2-1, with 7 positions matching TRBD2. The CDR3 sequence is 13 residues long. The germline V gene has CDR1 ENHRY and CDR2 SYGVKD. V was clipped by 7 bases and J by 5 bases; unmatched bases: 5. The CDR3 nucleotides are TGTGCCATCACCCCCCGGGGGGACAATGAGCAGTTCTTC. Translating it yields CAITPRGDNEQFF.

The chain is built from TRBV19 and TRBJ1-2, with D maybe TRBD1 (5 bases). Trimming cost V 4 bases and J 5 bases, with 17 bases left between them. The length of the CDR3 is 15 residues. The V gene's germline CDR1 is LNHDA and CDR2 SQIVND (reference sequence). The CDR3 is CASSTRDLIGYGYTF. The CDR3 region has the DNA TGTGCCAGTAGTACCCGGGACCTCATCGGGTATGGCTACACCTTC.

The rearrangement joins TRBV5-4 to TRBJ1-4, with D maybe TRBD1 (5 bases). The germline V gene encodes CDR1 SGHNT and CDR2 YYREEE (reference sequence). V lost 4 bases and J lost 4, with 11 bases in between. This CDR3 region has 14 residues. The CDR3, as DNA: TGTGCCAGCAGCCCCGACAGCAATAATGAAAAACTGTTTTTT. Translated: CASSPDSNNEKLFF.

DNA of the CDR3: TGTGCCAGCAGCGTATCGGCGGGAAAAATAGATACGCAGTATTTT. This codes for CASSVSAGKIDTQYF. The chain uses TRBV9 and TRBJ2-3; D is perhaps TRBD2 (6 bases). The V end was cut by 1 base, the J end by 5 bases, with 14 bases between. CDR3 size: 15 residues. Germline CDR1 reads SGDLS; CDR2 reads YYNGEE. Based on the CDR3 plus reference TRBV9 and TRBJ2-3, the full variable domain is DSGVTQTPKHLITATGQRVTLRCSPRSGDLSVYWYQQSLDQGLQFLIQYYNGEERAKGNILERFSAQQFPDLHSELNLSSLELGDSALYFCASSVSAGKIDTQYFGPGTRLTVL.

The rearrangement uses TRBV19 and TRBJ2-7, with D tentatively TRBD1 or TRBD2 (6 bases each). Germline-derived CDR1 and CDR2 are LNHDA and SQIVND (reference sequence). V lost 5 bases and J lost 3, with 17 bases in between. The CDR3 spans 15 residues. This CDR3 reads CASSVRGGGNYEQYF. In nucleotides, the CDR3 is TGTGCCAGTAGTGTCCGAGGAGGGGGGAACTACGAGCAGTACTTC.

The chain couples TRBV7-2 to TRBJ2-1; D unresolved. The CDR3 is made up of 10 amino acids. V was pared by 5 bases and J by 9 bases, with 5 bases between. From germline, CDR1 is SGHTA and CDR2 FQGNSA. In DNA form, the CDR3 reads TGTGCCAGCAGCCTGGGTGAGCAGTTCTTC. As protein: CASSLGEQFF.

The chain links TRBV5-4 to TRBJ2-1; D might be TRBD2 (6 bases). The germline V gene has CDR1 SGHNT and CDR2 YYREEE (reference sequence). Trimming took 0 bases from V and 12 from J, leaving 22 bases between them. There are 16 residues in the CDR3. This CDR3 reads CASSLDPGTLTMRQFF. DNA of the CDR3: TGTGCCAGCAGCTTGGATCCAGGGACTCTTACAATGAGGCAGTTCTTC.

This chain uses TRBV18 with TRBJ1-5, with a possible D match to TRBD1 (6 bases). Trimming removed 4 bases at V and 4 bases at J, with 8 bases between. The CDR3 length is 13 residues. Germline-derived CDR1 and CDR2 are KGHSH and LQKENI. The CDR3 is CASSRQDNQPQHF. CDR3 nucleotides: TGTGCCAGCTCACGACAGGATAATCAGCCCCAGCATTTT. Based on the CDR3 plus reference TRBV18 and TRBJ1-5, the full variable domain is NAGVMQNPRHLVRRRGQEARLRCSPMKGHSHVYWYRQLPEEGLKFMVYLQKENIIDESGMPKERFSAEFPKEGPSILRIQQVVRGDSAAYFCASSRQDNQPQHFGDGTRLSIL.

The chain links TRBV4-1 to TRBJ2-5; TRBD2 matches 16 bases. The CDR3 has 18 residues. Losses at the gene ends were 3 bases for V and 0 bases for J; bases not matched to a gene: 4. The germline V gene encodes CDR1 MGHRA and CDR2 YSYEKL. The CDR3 DNA follows: TGCGCCAGCAGCCACGGGACTAGCGGGGGGGGGAACCAAGAGACCCAGTACTTC. It specifies CASSHGTSGGGNQETQYF.

This clone occurred once. The chain combines TRBV5-5 with TRBJ1-5; 9 positions match TRBD1. The junction had 9 bases not matched to a gene; V was cut back by 0 bases and J by 2 bases. Germline values: CDR1 SGHKS, CDR2 YYEKEE (reference sequence). The CDR3 covers 18 residues. The CDR3 protein is CASSLGGTGSYGNQPQHF. As DNA, the CDR3 is TGTGCCAGCAGCTTGGGTGGGACAGGGAGTTATGGCAATCAGCCCCAGCATTTT. The variable domain in full, completed from reference TRBV5-5 and TRBJ1-5, reads DAGVTQSPTHLIKTRGQQVTLRCSPISGHKSVSWYQQVLGQGPQFIFQYYEKEERGRGNFPDRFSARQFPNYSSELNVNALLLGDSALYLCASSLGGTGSYGNQPQHFGDGTRLSIL.

The genes are TRBV29-1 and TRBJ2-7; D may correspond to TRBD1 or TRBD2 (6 bases each). Trimming removed 6 bases from V and 4 bases from J, with 16 bases in between. The CDR3 runs 13 residues. Germline V gene lookup returns CDR1 SQVTM and CDR2 ANQGSEA. In DNA form, the CDR3 reads TGCAGCGTCAAGGAGGGGGTAGAATACGAGCAGTACTTC. Its protein product is CSVKEGVEYEQYF.

V usage is TRBV30 and J usage is TRBJ2-1; tentative D call: TRBD2 (6 bases). The length of the CDR3 is 13 residues. V was shortened by 1 base and J by 7 bases, with 11 bases between the two germline ends. CDR1 is GTSNPN and CDR2 is SVGIG in the germline V gene (reference sequence). CDR3 sequence: CAWSAGTANEQFF. DNA for the CDR3: TGTGCCTGGAGTGCCGGGACTGCTAATGAGCAGTTCTTC.

The V and J genes are TRBV28 and TRBJ1-5; 11 bases line up with TRBD1. The CDR3 contains 15 residues. Germline assignment: CDR1 MDHEN and CDR2 SYDVKM. The V and J ends lost 6 bases and 7 bases, in that order; junction bases with no gene match: 8. This CDR3 is CASSDRTGGRQPQHF. The CDR3, as DNA: TGTGCCAGCAGCGACCGGACAGGGGGCAGGCAGCCCCAGCATTTT.

J is TRBJ2-7 and V is TRBV5-3; the match to TRBD1 covers 7 bases. TRBV5-3 is an open reading frame whose function is uncertain. V gave up 8 bases and J gave up 4 bases; unmatched junction bases: 6. The CDR3 is 12 amino acids. The CDR3: CASSEDRYEQYF. DNA of the CDR3: TGTGCCAGCAGCGAGGACAGGTACGAGCAGTACTTC.